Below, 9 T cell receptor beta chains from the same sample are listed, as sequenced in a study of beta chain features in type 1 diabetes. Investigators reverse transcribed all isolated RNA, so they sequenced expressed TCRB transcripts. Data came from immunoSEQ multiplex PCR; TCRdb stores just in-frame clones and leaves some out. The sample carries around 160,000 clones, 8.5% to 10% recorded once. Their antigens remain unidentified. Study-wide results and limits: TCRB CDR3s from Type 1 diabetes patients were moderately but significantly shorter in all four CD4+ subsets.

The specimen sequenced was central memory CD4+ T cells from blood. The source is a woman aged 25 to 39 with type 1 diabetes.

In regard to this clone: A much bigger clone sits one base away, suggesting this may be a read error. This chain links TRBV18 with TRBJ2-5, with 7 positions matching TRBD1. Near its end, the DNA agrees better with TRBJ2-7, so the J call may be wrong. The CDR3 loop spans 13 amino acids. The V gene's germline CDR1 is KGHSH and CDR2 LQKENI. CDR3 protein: CASSPGTAYEQYF. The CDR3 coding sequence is TGTGCCAGCTCACCCGGGACAGCCTACGAGCAGTACTTC.

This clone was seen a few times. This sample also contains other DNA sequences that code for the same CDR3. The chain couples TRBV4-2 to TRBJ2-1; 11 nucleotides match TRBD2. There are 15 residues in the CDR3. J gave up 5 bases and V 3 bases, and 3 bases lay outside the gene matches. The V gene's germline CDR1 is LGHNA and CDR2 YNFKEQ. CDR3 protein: CASSHTSGRDNEQFF. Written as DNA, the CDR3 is TGTGCCAGCAGCCACACTAGCGGGAGAGACAATGAGCAGTTCTTC.

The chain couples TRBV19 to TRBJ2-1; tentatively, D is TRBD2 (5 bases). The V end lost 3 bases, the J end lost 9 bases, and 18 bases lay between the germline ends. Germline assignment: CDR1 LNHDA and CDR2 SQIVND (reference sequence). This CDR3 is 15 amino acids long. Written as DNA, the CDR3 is TGTGCCAGTAGTATCACTAGATCTCATCGGGGTGAGCAGTTCTTC. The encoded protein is CASSITRSHRGEQFF. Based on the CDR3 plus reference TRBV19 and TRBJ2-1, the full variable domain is DGGITQSPKYLFRKEGQNVTLSCEQNLNHDAMYWYRQDPGQGLRLIYYSQIVNDFQKGDIAEGYSVSREKKESFPLTVTSAQKNPTAFYLCASSITRSHRGEQFFGPGTRLTVL.

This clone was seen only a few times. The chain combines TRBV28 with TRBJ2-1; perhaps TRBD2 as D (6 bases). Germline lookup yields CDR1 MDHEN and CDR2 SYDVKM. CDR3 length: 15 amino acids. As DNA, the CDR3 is TGTGTCGTGGAGTCATCCCGGGCGGGGTACAATGAGCAGTTCTTC. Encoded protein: CVVESSRAGYNEQFF. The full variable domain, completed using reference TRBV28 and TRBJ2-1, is DVKVTQSSRYLVKRTGEKVFLECVQDMDHENMFWYRQDPGLGLRLIYFSYDVKMKEKGDIPEGYSVSREKKERFSLILESASTNQTSMYLCVVESSRAGYNEQFFGPGTRLTVL.

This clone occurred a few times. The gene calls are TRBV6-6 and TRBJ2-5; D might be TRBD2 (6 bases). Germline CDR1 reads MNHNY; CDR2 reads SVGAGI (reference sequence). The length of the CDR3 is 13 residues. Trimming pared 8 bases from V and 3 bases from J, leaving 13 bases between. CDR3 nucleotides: TGTGCCAGCCGGTGGGGGGTGAAAGAGACCCAGTACTTC. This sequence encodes CASRWGVKETQYF.

The CDR3 coding sequence is TGTGCCAGCAGCCGGGAGTATGGCTACACCTTC. Translated: CASSREYGYTF. The chain joins TRBV13 to TRBJ1-2; D is unresolved. CDR1 is PRHDT and CDR2 is FYEKMQ in the germline V gene (reference sequence). Trimming shortened V by 5 bases and J by 5 bases, and 6 bases separated the two germline ends. This CDR3 comprises 11 residues.

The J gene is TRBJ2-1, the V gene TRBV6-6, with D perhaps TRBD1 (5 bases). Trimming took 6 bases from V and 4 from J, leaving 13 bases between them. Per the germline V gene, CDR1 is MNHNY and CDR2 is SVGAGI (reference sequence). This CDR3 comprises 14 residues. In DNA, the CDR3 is TGTGCCAGCAGACGATCGACAGTATACAATGAGCAGTTCTTC. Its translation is CASRRSTVYNEQFF.

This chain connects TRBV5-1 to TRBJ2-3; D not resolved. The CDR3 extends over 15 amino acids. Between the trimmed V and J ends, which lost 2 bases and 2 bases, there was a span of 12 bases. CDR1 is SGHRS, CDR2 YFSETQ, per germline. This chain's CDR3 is CASSFHLENTDTQYF. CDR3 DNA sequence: TGCGCCAGCAGCTTCCACCTAGAGAACACAGATACGCAGTATTTT.

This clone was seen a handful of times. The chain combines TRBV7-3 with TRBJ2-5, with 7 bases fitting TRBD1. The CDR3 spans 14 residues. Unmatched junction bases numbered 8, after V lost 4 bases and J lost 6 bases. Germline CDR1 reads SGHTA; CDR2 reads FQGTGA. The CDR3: CASSYSTGWKTQYF. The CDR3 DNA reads TGTGCCAGCAGCTACTCGACAGGGTGGAAGACCCAGTACTTC.